The 2 T cell receptor beta chains given below trace back to one sample, sequenced in a study of blood T cells in healthy people across ages. Together with a sample-barcoded 5' primer, a J-beta primer mix was included in a second PCR lasting about 6 to 11 cycles. TCRdb used MiXCR to reprocess the 5' RACE reads, holding one entry per CDR3 protein. Of about 290,000 distinct CDR3 sequences in the sample, roughly a quarter were seen once. Sequencing was done on a sample of blood. All receptors derive from a woman in her 70s in good health.

This rearrangement joins TRBV5-1 to TRBJ2-3, with D perhaps matching TRBD1 (5 bases). Trimming took off 4 bases at V and 5 bases at J, with 11 bases between the two ends. This CDR3 has 13 amino acids. Looked up from germline, CDR1 is SGHRS and CDR2 is YFSETQ. The CDR3 DNA sequence: TGCGCCAGCAGCGTGATCAGGGAAGATACGCAGTATTTT. This encodes CASSVIREDTQYF.

This chain connects TRBV7-3 to TRBJ2-3; possibly TRBD2 for D (6 bases). Germline values: CDR1 SGHTA, CDR2 FQGTGA. V lost 4 bases and J 1 base, leaving 12 bases between the germline ends. CDR3 size: 15 residues. CDR3 coding DNA: TGTGCCAGCAGCTACCAGCTAGCGCGCACAGATACGCAGTATTTT. Its translation is CASSYQLARTDTQYF.